This T cell receptor (beta chain) was captured by sequencing in a study of radiotherapy plus CTLA-4 blockade in lung cancer. Repertoires were generated with immunoSEQ multiplex PCR, while TCRdb's copy carries only in-frame clones and drops some. The table lists approximately 60,000 clones, 70% to 85% of them singletons. CDR3 length: 15 residues. The V gene end was trimmed by 4 bases and the J gene end by 7 bases; junction bases not matched to a gene: 11. In germline, CDR1 is SGHAT, CDR2 FQNNGV. The TCR was taken from a human donor with non-small cell lung cancer who had a complete response to radiotherapy plus ipilimumab. This sequence joins TRBV11-2 and TRBJ1-2; 8 bases are a match to TRBD1. Sequenced material: peripheral blood, taken from a patient treated with radiotherapy plus ipilimumab. CDR3 nucleotide sequence: TGTGCCAGCAGCTCGACGACGACAGGGGAAGCTGGCTACACCTTC. It specifies CASSSTTTGEAGYTF.